This T cell receptor (beta chain) was documented in a study of shared T cell receptors in the human thymus. In this sample, this clone turned up once. Sequenced by immunoSEQ multiplex PCR; TCRdb stores in-frame clones only, minus some. The top ten clones hold about 0.011% of a sample with 720,000 or so clones, 80% to 90% of them seen once. The CDR3 is 15 amino acids. CDR1 is SGDLS and CDR2 is YYNGEE in the germline V gene. The V gene lost 1 base and the J gene lost 0 bases, with 10 bases spanning the gap. The sample was also linked to a second study, of human thymus T cells. From that report: Thymic repertoires of unrelated individuals were reported in related research to overlap highly.

The genes are TRBV9 and TRBJ1-2, with D unclear. This receptor was obtained from a girl under three years old with a congenital heart defect. The sequencing input was thymocytes. CDR3 sequence (DNA): TGTGCCAGCAGCGTAATCCCGTTAGCTAACTATGGCTACACCTTC. Residues: CASSVIPLANYGYTF.